A single sample gave rise to the 7 T cell receptor beta chains below, sequenced in a study of cytomegalovirus exposure and HLA in healthy donors. PCR was performed using 60 Vbeta and 13 Jbeta primers. Generated by immunoSEQ multiplex PCR, the TCRdb table keeps only in-frame clones and is missing some. The profile covers some 150,000 clones, with around 69% appearing a single time and 2.5% to 3% taken by the ten largest. Sequencing was carried out using PBMCs. The receptors derive from a woman in her twenties or thirties in good health and CMV-seronegative.

V gene TRBV7-2 combines with J gene TRBJ2-6, with a tentative D call TRBD2 (5 bases). The germline gives CDR1 SGHTA, CDR2 FQGNSA. The ends were cut back, 3 bases at V and 2 bases at J, with 8 bases in the middle. CDR3 length: 15 residues. CDR3 sequence: CASSFSGTGANVLTF. The CDR3 coding sequence is TGTGCCAGCAGCTTCAGCGGAACTGGGGCCAACGTCCTGACTTTC.

V gene TRBV10-1 combines with J gene TRBJ1-5; tentatively, D is TRBD1 (6 bases). CDR1 is WNHNN, CDR2 SYGVQD, per germline (reference sequence). Trimming took 5 bases from V and 2 from J, leaving 13 bases between them. There are 15 residues in the CDR3. CDR3 sequence reads: CASSTGSRCNQPQHF. In DNA, the CDR3 is TGCGCCAGCAGTACAGGGAGTAGGTGCAATCAGCCCCAGCATTTT.

The chain joins TRBV11-2 to TRBJ2-3, with a possible D match to TRBD2 (6 bases). Germline loops: CDR1 SGHAT, CDR2 FQNNGV. Trimming removed 1 base at V and 6 bases at J, with 8 bases between. The CDR3 loop spans 13 amino acids. This CDR3 reads CASSLGGDDTQYF. DNA for the CDR3: TGTGCCAGCAGCTTAGGCGGGGACGATACGCAGTATTTT.

V usage is TRBV2 and J usage is TRBJ1-1, with 9 positions matching TRBD1. The V gene end was trimmed by 5 bases and the J gene end by 3 bases; junction bases not matched to a gene: 4. The germline CDR1 and CDR2 sequences are SNHLY and FYNNEI. This CDR3 is 14 amino acids long. The CDR3 loop is CASSSTGGDTEAFF. CDR3 nucleotides: TGTGCCAGCAGTTCGACAGGGGGAGACACTGAAGCTTTCTTT.

The chain is built from TRBV6-5 and TRBJ1-1; D perhaps matches TRBD1 (5 bases). This CDR3 spans 11 amino acids. Germline-derived CDR1 and CDR2 are MNHEY and SVGAGI. V lost 7 bases to trimming and J lost 7 bases, with 10 bases between them. The CDR3 sequence: CASKKGDEAFF. As DNA, the CDR3 is TGTGCCAGCAAAAAAGGGGATGAAGCTTTCTTT.

The chain uses TRBV28 and TRBJ1-6; 7 nucleotides line up with TRBD1. V was pared by 5 bases and J by 10 bases, with 8 bases of the junction left unmatched. This CDR3 is 14 amino acids long. CDR1 MDHEN and CDR2 SYDVKM come from the germline V gene. CDR3 residues: CASSGGTAWSPLHF. The CDR3 DNA sequence: TGTGCCAGCAGTGGCGGGACAGCTTGGTCACCCCTCCACTTT.

The genes are TRBV9 and TRBJ2-7; D is perhaps TRBD2 (6 bases). V was cut by 4 bases and J by 2 bases, with 13 bases left in between. There are 14 residues in the CDR3. Per germline, CDR1 SGDLS and CDR2 YYNGEE. CDR3 in amino acids: CASSPWGDPYEQYF. CDR3 coding DNA: TGTGCCAGCAGCCCGTGGGGGGACCCCTACGAGCAGTACTTC.